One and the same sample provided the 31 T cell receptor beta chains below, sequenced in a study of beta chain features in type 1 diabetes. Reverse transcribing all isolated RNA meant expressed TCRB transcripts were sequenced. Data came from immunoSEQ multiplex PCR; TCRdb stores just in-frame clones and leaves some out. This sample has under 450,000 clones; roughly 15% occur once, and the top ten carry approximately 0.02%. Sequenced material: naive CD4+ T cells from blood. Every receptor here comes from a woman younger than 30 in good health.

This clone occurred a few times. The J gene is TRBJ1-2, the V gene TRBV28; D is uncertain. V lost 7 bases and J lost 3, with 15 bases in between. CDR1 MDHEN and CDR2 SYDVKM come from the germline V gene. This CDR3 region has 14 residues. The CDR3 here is CASTSAGVDYGYTF. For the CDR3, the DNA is TGTGCCAGCACCTCAGCCGGGGTTGACTATGGCTACACCTTC.

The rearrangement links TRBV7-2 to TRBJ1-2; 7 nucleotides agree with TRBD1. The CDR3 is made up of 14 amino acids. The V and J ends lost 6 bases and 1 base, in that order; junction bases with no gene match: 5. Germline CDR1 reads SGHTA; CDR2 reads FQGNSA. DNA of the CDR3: TGTGCCAGCAGAGGACGGGACAGTAACTATGGCTACACCTTC. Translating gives CASRGRDSNYGYTF.

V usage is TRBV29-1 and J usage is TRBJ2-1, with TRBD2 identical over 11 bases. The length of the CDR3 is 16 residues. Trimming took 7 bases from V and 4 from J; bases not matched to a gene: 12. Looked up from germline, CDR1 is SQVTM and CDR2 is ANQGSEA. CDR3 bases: TGCAGCGCTGGCCTTGGACTAGCGGGCGATTACAATGAGCAGTTCTTC. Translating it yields CSAGLGLAGDYNEQFF.

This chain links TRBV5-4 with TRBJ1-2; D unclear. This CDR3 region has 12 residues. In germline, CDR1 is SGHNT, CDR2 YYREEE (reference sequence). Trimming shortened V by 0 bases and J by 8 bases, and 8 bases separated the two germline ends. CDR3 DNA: TGTGCCAGCAGCTTGGACTCTTGGGGCTACACCTTC. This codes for CASSLDSWGYTF.

The CDR3 region is CAWSRREPYEQYF. The DNA of the CDR3 is TGTGCCTGGAGTCGGCGGGAACCCTACGAGCAGTACTTC. The chain is built from TRBV30 and TRBJ2-7; tentatively, D is TRBD2 (6 bases). The V gene's germline CDR1 is GTSNPN and CDR2 SVGIG (reference sequence). V was trimmed by 2 bases and J by 2 bases, leaving 10 bases between them. There are 13 residues in the CDR3.

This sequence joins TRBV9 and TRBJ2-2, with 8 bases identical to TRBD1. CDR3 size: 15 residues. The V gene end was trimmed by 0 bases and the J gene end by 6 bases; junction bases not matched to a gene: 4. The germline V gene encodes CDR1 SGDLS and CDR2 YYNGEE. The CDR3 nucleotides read TGTGCCAGCAGCGTAGTACGGACAGGGCCCGGGGAGCTGTTTTTT. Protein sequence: CASSVVRTGPGELFF.

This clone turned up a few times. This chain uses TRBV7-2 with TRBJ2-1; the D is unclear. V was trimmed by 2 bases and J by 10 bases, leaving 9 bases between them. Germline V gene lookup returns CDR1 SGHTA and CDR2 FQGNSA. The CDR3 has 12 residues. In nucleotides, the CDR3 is TGTGCCAGCAGCTTATATGCCCGGGAGCAGTTCTTC. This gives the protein CASSLYAREQFF.

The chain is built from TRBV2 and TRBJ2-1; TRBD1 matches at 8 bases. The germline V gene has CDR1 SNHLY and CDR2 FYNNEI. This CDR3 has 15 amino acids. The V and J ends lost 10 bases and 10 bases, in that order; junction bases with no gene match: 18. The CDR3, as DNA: TGTGCCACATACCCGGGACAGGCGCAGGGTCGGGAGCAGTTCTTC. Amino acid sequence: CATYPGQAQGREQFF.

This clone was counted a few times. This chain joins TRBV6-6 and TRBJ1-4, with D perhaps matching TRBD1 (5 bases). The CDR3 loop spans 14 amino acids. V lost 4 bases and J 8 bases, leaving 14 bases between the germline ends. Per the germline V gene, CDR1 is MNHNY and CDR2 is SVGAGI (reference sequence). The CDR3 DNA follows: TGTGCCAGCAGTTCTGGGACCCGGGGGGAAAAACTGTTTTTT. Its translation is CASSSGTRGEKLFF.

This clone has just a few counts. CDR3 in amino acids: CASSVALAGVYEQYF. The CDR3 DNA sequence: TGTGCCAGCAGCGTAGCGCTAGCGGGAGTCTACGAGCAGTACTTC. The chain employs TRBV9 and TRBJ2-7; TRBD2 aligns across 10 bases. Germline CDR1 is SGDLS and CDR2 is YYNGEE. V lost 0 bases, J lost 3 bases, and 3 bases stayed unmatched. The CDR3 has 15 residues.

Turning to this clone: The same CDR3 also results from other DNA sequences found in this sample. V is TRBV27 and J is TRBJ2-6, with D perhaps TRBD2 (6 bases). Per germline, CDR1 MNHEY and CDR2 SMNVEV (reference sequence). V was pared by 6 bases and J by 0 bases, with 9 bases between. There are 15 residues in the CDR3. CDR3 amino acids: CASSWGLSGANVLTF. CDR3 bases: TGTGCCAGCAGCTGGGGACTCTCTGGGGCCAACGTCCTGACTTTC.

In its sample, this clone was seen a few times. The CDR3 sequence is CASSGTGGWDTEAFF. As DNA, the CDR3 is TGTGCCAGCAGTGGGACAGGGGGATGGGACACTGAAGCTTTCTTT. The chain carries TRBV6-1 and TRBJ1-1; 10 bases fit TRBD1. The CDR3 has 15 residues. V dropped 4 bases and J dropped 3; count of bases not matched to a gene: 5. The V gene's germline CDR1 is MNHNS and CDR2 SASEGT.

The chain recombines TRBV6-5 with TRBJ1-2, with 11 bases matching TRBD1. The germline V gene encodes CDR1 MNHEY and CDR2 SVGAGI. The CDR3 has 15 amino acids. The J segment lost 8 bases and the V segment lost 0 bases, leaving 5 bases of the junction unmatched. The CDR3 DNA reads TGTGCCAGCAGTTACTCCGGGACAGGGGGGACAGGCTACACCTTC. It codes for CASSYSGTGGTGYTF.

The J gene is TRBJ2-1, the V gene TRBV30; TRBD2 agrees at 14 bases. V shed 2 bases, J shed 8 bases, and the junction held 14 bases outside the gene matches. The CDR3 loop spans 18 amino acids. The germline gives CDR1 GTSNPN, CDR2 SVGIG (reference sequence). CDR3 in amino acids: CAWSSPTSGRASRDEQFF. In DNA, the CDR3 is TGTGCCTGGAGTTCCCCGACTAGCGGGAGGGCCTCTAGGGATGAGCAGTTCTTC.

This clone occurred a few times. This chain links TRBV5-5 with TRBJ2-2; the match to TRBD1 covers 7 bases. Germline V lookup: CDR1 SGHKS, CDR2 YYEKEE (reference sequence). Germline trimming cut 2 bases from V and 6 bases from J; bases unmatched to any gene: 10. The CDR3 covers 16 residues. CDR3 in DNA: TGTGCCAGCAGCTTCGACCCGACAGGGCATCCCGGGGAGCTGTTTTTT. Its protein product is CASSFDPTGHPGELFF.

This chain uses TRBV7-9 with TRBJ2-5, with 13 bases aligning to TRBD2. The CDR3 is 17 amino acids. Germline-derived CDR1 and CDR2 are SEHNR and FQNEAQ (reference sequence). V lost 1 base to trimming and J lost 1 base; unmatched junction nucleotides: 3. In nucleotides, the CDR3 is TGTGCCAGCAGCTTAGGCGGGACTAGCGGGGCCCAAGAGACCCAGTACTTC. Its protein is CASSLGGTSGAQETQYF. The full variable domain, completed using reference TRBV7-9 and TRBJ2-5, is DTGVSQNPRHKITKRGQNVTFRCDPISEHNRLYWYRQTLGQGPEFLTYFQNEAQLEKSRLLSDRFSAERPKGSFSTLEIQRTEQGDSAMYLCASSLGGTSGAQETQYFGPGTRLLVL.

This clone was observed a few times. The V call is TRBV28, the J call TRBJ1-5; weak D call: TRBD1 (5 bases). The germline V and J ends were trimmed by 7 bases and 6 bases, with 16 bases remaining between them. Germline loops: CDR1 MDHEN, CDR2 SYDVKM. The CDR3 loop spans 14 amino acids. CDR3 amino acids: CASTQGGSGQPQHF. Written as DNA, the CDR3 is TGTGCCAGCACCCAGGGAGGGTCCGGTCAGCCCCAGCATTTT.

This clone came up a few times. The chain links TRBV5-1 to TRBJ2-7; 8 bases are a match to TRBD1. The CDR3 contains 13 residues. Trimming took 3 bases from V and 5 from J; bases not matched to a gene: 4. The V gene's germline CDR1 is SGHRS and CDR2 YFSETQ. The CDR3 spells CASSSRGLHEQYF. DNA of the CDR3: TGCGCCAGCAGCTCCAGGGGGCTCCACGAGCAGTACTTC.

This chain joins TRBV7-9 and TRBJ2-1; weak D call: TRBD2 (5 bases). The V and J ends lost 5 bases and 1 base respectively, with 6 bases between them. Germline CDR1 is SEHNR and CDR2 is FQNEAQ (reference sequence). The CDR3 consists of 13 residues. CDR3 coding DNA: TGTGCCAGCAGCCGAGGGTCCTACAATGAGCAGTTCTTC. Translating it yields CASSRGSYNEQFF.

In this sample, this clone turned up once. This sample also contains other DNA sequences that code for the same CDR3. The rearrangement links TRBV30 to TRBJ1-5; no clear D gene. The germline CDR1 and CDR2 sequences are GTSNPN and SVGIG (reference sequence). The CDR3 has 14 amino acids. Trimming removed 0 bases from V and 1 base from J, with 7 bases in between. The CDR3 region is CAWSVGGSNQPQHF. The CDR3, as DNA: TGTGCCTGGAGTGTAGGCGGCAGCAATCAGCCCCAGCATTTT.

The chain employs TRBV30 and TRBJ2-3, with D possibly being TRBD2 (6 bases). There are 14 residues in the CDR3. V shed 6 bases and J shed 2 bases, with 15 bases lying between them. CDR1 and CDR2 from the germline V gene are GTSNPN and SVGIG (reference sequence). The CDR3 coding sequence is TGTGCCTGCCTGGGACTGCAGAACACAGATACGCAGTATTTT. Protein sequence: CACLGLQNTDTQYF.

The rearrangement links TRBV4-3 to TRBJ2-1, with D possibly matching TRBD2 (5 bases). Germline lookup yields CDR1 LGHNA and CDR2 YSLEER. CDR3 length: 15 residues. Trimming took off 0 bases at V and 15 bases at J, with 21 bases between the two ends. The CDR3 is CASSQERGPPYWGFF. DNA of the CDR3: TGCGCCAGCAGCCAAGAGCGCGGGCCTCCTTACTGGGGGTTCTTC.

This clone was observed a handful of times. This CDR3 is CASSVGTGNEKLFF. The CDR3 region has the DNA TGTGCCAGCAGCGTAGGGACAGGGAATGAAAAACTGTTTTTT. The V call is TRBV9, the J call TRBJ1-4; 8 bases map to TRBD1. Germline V gives CDR1 SGDLS, CDR2 YYNGEE. The CDR3 sequence is 14 residues long. J lost 5 bases, V lost 0 bases, and 0 bases had no gene match.

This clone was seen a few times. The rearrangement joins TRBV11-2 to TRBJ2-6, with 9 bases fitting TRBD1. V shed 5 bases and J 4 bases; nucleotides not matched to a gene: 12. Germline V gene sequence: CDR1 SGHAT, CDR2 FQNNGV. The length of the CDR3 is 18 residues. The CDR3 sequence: CASSALSRDRVGANVLTF. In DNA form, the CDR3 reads TGTGCCAGCAGCGCCTTGTCCCGGGACAGGGTCGGGGCCAACGTCCTGACTTTC.

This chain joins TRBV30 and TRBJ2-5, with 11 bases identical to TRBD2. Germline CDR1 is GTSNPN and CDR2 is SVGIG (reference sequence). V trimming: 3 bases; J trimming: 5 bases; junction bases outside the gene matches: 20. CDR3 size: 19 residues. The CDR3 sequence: CAWSPYFSGRAIFGETQYF. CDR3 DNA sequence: TGTGCCTGGAGCCCATACTTTAGCGGGAGGGCCATATTTGGGGAGACCCAGTACTTC.

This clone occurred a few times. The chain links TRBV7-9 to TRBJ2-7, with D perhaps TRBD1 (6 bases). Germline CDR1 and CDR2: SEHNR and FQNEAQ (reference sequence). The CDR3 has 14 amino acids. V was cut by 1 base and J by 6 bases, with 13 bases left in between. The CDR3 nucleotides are TGTGCCAGCAGCTTAGTCGGACAGAGGGCCGAGCAGTACTTC. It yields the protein CASSLVGQRAEQYF. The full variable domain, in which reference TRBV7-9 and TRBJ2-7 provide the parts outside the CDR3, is DTGVSQNPRHKITKRGQNVTFRCDPISEHNRLYWYRQTLGQGPEFLTYFQNEAQLEKSRLLSDRFSAERPKGSFSTLEIQRTEQGDSAMYLCASSLVGQRAEQYFGPGTRLTVT.

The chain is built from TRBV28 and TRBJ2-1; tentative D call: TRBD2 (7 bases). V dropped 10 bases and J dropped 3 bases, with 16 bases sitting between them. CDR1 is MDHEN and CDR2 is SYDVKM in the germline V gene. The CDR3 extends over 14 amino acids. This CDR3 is CATLTGRGYNEQFF. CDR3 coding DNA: TGTGCCACCTTAACAGGGAGGGGCTACAATGAGCAGTTCTTC.

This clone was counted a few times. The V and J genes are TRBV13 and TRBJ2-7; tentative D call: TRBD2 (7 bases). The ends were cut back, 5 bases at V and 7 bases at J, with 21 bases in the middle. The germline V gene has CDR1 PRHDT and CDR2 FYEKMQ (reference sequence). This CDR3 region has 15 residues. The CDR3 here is CASSPRGGVRREQYF. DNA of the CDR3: TGTGCCAGCAGCCCTAGGGGGGGCGTTCGTAGGGAGCAGTACTTC.

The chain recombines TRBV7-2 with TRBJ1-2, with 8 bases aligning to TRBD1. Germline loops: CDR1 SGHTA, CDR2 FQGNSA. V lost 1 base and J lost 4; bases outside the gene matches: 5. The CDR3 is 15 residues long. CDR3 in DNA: TGTGCCAGCAGCTTAGGAGCCGGGACAGGCTATGGCTACACCTTC. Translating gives CASSLGAGTGYGYTF.

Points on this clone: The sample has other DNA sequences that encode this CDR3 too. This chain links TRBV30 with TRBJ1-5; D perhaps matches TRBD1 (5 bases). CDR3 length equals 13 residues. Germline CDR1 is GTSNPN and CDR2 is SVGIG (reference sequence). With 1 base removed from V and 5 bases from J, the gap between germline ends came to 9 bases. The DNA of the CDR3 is TGTGCCTGGAGTGGGACGGGGGATCAGCCCCAGCATTTT. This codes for CAWSGTGDQPQHF. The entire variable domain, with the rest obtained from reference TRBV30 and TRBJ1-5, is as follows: SQTIHQWPATLVQPVGSPLSLECTVEGTSNPNLYWYRQAAGRGLQLLFYSVGIGQISSEVPQNLSASRPQDRQFILSSKKLLLSDSGFYLCAWSGTGDQPQHFGDGTRLSIL.

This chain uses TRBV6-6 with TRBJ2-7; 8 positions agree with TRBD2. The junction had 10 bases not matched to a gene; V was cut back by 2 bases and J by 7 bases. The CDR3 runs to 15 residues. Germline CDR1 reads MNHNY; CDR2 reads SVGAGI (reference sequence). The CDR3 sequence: CASSYRAGEIQEQYF. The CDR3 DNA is TGTGCCAGCAGTTACCGAGCGGGGGAAATACAAGAGCAGTACTTC.